This T cell receptor beta chain was sequenced for a study of T cells in Graves' hyperthyroidism and ophthalmopathy. This clonotype was picked up many times. Its cognate antigen is unknown. Overall study results and limits: A model of 13 V-J features distinguished ophthalmopathy from stable hyperthyroidism. Before onset, by a median of about seven months, the model predicted ophthalmopathy.

Under 3 months was the duration of disease in ophthalmopathy patients, who also had a Clinical Activity Score of at least 3 and a NOSPECS grade of at least 4. Exclusion criteria comprised uncontrolled infection, other autoimmune disease, pregnancy or lactation. Amplified TCR beta CDR3 regions came from RNA transcripts. RT-PCR in the first round (using the HTBI primer set) targeted the TCR CDR3. TCRdb reanalysed the multiplex PCR reads using MiXCR and keeps one entry per CDR3 protein. The sample has approximately 380,000 distinct CDR3 sequences, over 11% seen once. The sequenced sample was blood. This TCR was sampled from a man aged 45 to 65 with Graves' ophthalmopathy.

CDR3 in DNA: TGTGCCAGCAGTGCGACTAGCGGGGAGACAGATACGCAGTATTTT. It specifies CASSATSGETDTQYF. The J gene is TRBJ2-3, the V gene TRBV12-3 or TRBV12-4; 11 bases agree with TRBD2. The CDR3 has 15 amino acids. The junction had 4 bases not matched to a gene; V was cut back by 5 bases and J by 3 bases.